The present entry profiles one TCR beta chain with its context. Its matching antigen is unknown. This record comes from a study of shared clonotypes between healthy human individuals. Terminally differentiated effector memory CD45RA+ cells were excluded by CCR7 positive selection of CD45RO-negative cells. Some clones are missing from TCRdb's copy, which holds only in-frame ones; the method was immunoSEQ multiplex PCR. Of about 2.1 million clones listed, around 93% are singletons. The CDR3 totals 15 residues. Trimming left V 0 bases short and J 6 bases short, with 13 bases between. Per the germline V gene, CDR1 is SGHDT and CDR2 is YYEEEE. Study results and caveats: It was observed that approximately 5% of naive CD4 clonotypes were shared across a handful of donors.

The TCR sequence derives from a young man in good health. Some clones in this sample may be carry-over from other donors' samples. The sequencing input was naive CD8+ T cells from PBMCs. The chain employs TRBV5-6 and TRBJ2-1, with D uncertain. CDR3 sequence: CASSLGGRSPNEQFF. CDR3 coding DNA: TGTGCCAGCAGCTTGGGTGGCAGGTCCCCCAATGAGCAGTTCTTC.